Sequencing of this T cell receptor (beta chain) was carried out in a study of T cells in Graves' hyperthyroidism and ophthalmopathy. TCR beta CDR3 regions were amplified from RNA. First-round RT-PCR with HTBI primers amplified the TCR CDR3 region. TCRdb processed the multiplex PCR reads anew with MiXCR; each CDR3 protein has one entry. Among 640,000 or so distinct CDR3 sequences listed, approximately 14% were seen once. In making diagnoses, clinical symptoms, serum thyroxine and TRAb, thyroid ultrasound and orbital computed tomography were all used. Fresh peripheral blood, approximately 10 ml, was the source of the PBMCs. This clonotype came up many times. The CDR3 is 15 amino acids. CDR1 is SGHRS and CDR2 is YFSETQ in the germline V gene. V was pared by 5 bases and J by 0 bases, with 4 bases of the junction left unmatched.

The rearrangement joins TRBV5-1 to TRBJ2-2; 7 nucleotides agree with TRBD1. This receptor was obtained from a woman aged 40 to 50 with Graves' ophthalmopathy. The source material was blood. CDR3 residues: CASRRTGTNTGELFF. In DNA, the CDR3 is TGCGCCAGCAGGCGGACAGGCACGAACACCGGGGAGCTGTTTTTT.